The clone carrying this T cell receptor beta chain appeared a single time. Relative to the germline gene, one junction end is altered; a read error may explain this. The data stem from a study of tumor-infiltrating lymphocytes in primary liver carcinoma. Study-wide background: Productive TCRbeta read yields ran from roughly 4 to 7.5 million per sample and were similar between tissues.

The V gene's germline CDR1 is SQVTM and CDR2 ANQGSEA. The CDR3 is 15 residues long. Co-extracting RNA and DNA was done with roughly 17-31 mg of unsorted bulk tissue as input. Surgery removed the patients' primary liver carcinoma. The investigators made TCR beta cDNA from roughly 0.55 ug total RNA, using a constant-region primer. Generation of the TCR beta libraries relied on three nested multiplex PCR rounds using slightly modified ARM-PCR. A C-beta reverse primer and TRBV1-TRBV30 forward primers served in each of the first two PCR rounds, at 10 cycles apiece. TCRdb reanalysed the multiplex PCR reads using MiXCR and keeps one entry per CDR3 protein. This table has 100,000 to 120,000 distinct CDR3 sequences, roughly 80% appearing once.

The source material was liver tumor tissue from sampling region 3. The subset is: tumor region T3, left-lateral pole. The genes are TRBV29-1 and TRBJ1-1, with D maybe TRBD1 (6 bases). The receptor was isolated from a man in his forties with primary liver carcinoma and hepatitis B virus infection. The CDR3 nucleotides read TGCAGCGTTGTCGGGGGCTGGGGCATGAAGACTGAAGCTTTCTTT. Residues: CSVVGGWGMKTEAFF.